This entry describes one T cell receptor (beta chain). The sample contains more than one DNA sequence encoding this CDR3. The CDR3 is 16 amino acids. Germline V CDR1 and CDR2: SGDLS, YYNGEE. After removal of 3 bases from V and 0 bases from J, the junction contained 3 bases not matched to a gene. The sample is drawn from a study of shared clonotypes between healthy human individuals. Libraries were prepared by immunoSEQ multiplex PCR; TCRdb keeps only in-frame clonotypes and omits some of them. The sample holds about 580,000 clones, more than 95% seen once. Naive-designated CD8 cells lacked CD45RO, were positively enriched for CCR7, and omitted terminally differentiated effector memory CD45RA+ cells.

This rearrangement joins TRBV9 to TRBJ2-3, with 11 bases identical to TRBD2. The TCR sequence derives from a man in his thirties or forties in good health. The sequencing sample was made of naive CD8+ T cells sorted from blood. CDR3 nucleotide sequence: TGTGCCAGCAGCGAGGGACTAGCGGAAAGCACAGATACGCAGTATTTT. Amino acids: CASSEGLAESTDTQYF.